This TCR beta chain was obtained from a study of OX40 agonist ivuxolimab in advanced cancers. CDR3 length: 13 residues. Germline V gene sequence: CDR1 SQVTM, CDR2 ANQGSEA. Losses at the gene ends were 6 bases for V and 9 bases for J; bases not matched to a gene: 8. The table came from immunoSEQ multiplex PCR; TCRdb's copy has only in-frame clones and leaves some out. The table has 50,000 to 75,000 clones, about 89% seen once. The material was CD4+ or CD8+ T cells sorted from blood, obtained in a trial of the OX40 agonist ivuxolimab. This chain links TRBV29-1 with TRBJ1-4, with 9 bases that match TRBD1. This sequence was found in an adult with an advanced solid tumor such as melanoma, head and neck, liver or kidney cancer. Written as DNA, the CDR3 is TGCAGCGTATCCGGGACAGGGTTTAAAAAACTGTTTTTT. The encoded protein is CSVSGTGFKKLFF. The whole variable domain, remainder taken from reference TRBV29-1 and TRBJ1-4, is SAVISQKPSRDICQRGTSLTIQCQVDSQVTMMFWYRQQPGQSLTLIATANQGSEATYESGFVIDKFPISRPNLTFSTLTVSNMSPEDSSIYLCSVSGTGFKKLFFGSGTQLSVL.